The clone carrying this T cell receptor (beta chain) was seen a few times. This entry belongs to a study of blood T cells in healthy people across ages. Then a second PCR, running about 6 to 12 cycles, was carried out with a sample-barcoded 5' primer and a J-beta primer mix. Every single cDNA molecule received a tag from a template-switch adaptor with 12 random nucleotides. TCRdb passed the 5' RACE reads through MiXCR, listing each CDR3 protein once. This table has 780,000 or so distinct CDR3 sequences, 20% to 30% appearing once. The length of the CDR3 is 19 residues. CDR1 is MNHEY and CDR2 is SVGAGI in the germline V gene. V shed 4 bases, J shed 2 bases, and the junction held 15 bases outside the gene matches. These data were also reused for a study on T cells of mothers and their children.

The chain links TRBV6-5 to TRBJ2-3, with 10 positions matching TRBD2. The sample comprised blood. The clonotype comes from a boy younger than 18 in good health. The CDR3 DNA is TGTGCCAGCAGTTGGGCTAGCGGGAGCCAGGCCCACCACACAGATACGCAGTATTTT. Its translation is CASSWASGSQAHHTDTQYF.